This is a list of T cell receptor beta chains from one sample in a study of vaccination effects on CD4 cells after COVID-19. TCRdb's copy holds only in-frame clones and misses some; the assay was immunoSEQ multiplex PCR. The data contain about 34,000 clones, around three quarters of them singletons. Their antigen targets remain unknown. The sequencing used CD4+ T cells from PBMCs cultured with HCoV-OC43 spike peptides, collected before COVID-19 vaccination. These receptors all come from a human donor who received a COVID-19 vaccine. Each CDR3 is given with its conserved first and last residue. A D gene is named only where the DNA matches it firmly. Clone size is shown for a subset of rows, as once, few, many or a class of expanded clone.

abundance	v_gene	d_gene	j_gene	CDR3nt	CDR3aa
NA	TRBV10-3	NA	TRBJ1-6	TGTGCCATCAGACAGGGAAAGAACTCACCCCTCCACTTT	CAIRQGKNSPLHF
NA	TRBV9	NA	TRBJ2-2	TGTGCCAGCAGCGTACTATTGACCGGGGAGCTGTTTTTT	CASSVLLTGELFF
NA	TRBV6-5	TRBD1	TRBJ1-3	TGTGCCAGCACTTGGGGACAGGCGGGTGGAAACACCATATATTTT	CASTWGQAGGNTIYF
few	TRBV10-2	TRBD1	TRBJ1-4	TGCGCCAGCAGGGATCACGCTTGGACAGGGGAAAATGAAAAACTGTTTTTT	CASRDHAWTGENEKLFF
NA	TRBV11-2	NA	TRBJ1-1	TGTGCCAGCAGCGCAGACCCCGGGTGGACTGAAGCTTTCTTT	CASSADPGWTEAFF
NA	TRBV7-2	TRBD1	TRBJ2-6	TGTGCCAGCAGCTTACCTCCCGGCACAGGGGCTGGGGCCAACGTCCTGACTTTC	CASSLPPGTGAGANVLTF
few	TRBV4-2	TRBD2	TRBJ2-1	TGTGCCAGCAGCCAAGCCGGGGGGGCCCCCTACAATGAGCAGTTCTTC	CASSQAGGAPYNEQFF
NA	TRBV18	NA	TRBJ2-7	TGTGCCAGCTCCCCGCGGGCCAGCTCCTACGAGCAGTACTTC	CASSPRASSYEQYF
NA	TRBV6-4	NA	TRBJ1-1	TGTGCCAGCAGTGTAGGGTCAGAGAACACTGAAGCTTTCTTT	CASSVGSENTEAFF
once	TRBV5-1	NA	TRBJ1-1	TGCGCCAGCAGCTTGGCGGCTGCCGGGGGCACTGAAGCTTTCTTT	CASSLAAAGGTEAFF
NA	TRBV24-1	NA	TRBJ2-7	TGTGCCACCAGTGACCGGAACTTCATGGTCCCAGCCTACGAGCAGTACTTC	CATSDRNFMVPAYEQYF
NA	TRBV3-1/TRBV3-2	NA	TRBJ2-2	TGTGCCAGCGGGGGGGGGCCGGACGGGGAGCTGTTTTTT	CASGGGPDGELFF
NA	TRBV11-3	NA	TRBJ2-3	TGTGCCAGCAGCTTAGGCGGTACCTTCCTCACAGATACGCAGTATTTT	CASSLGGTFLTDTQYF